Following are 18 T cell receptor beta chains from one sample sequenced in a study of blood T cell repertoires in COVID-19. Here immunoSEQ multiplex PCR was the method, and the copy in TCRdb shows in-frame clones only, minus some. Here the sample spans roughly 220,000 clones, roughly 81% being singletons. Input material: peripheral blood. All receptors come from a man in his fifties or sixties who had recovered from COVID-19.

The rearrangement joins TRBV7-5 to TRBJ2-1; the table assigns TRBD2, which was not confirmed against the DNA. TRBV7-5 is designated a pseudogene. The CDR3 extends over 16 amino acids. The DNA of the CDR3 is TGTGTCAGAAGCTTGTGCCGGGAGGGCGGAACAAATGAGCAGTTCTTC. Its protein is CVRSLCREGGTNEQFF.

The J gene is TRBJ1-6, the V gene TRBV28; D gene uncertain. This CDR3 spans 14 amino acids. Trimming took 6 bases from V and 7 from J, leaving 13 bases between them. From germline, CDR1 is MDHEN and CDR2 SYDVKM. Written as DNA, the CDR3 is TGTGCCAGCAGCCTGGGGTCGGGGAATTCACCCCTCCACTTT. As protein: CASSLGSGNSPLHF. The full variable domain, completed using reference TRBV28 and TRBJ1-6, is DVKVTQSSRYLVKRTGEKVFLECVQDMDHENMFWYRQDPGLGLRLIYFSYDVKMKEKGDIPEGYSVSREKKERFSLILESASTNQTSMYLCASSLGSGNSPLHFGNGTRLTVT.

The rearrangement links TRBV29-1 to TRBJ2-1; 8 nucleotides match TRBD2. The CDR3 contains 14 residues. The junction had 10 bases not matched to a gene; V was cut back by 4 bases and J by 8 bases. CDR1 is SQVTM, CDR2 ANQGSEA, per germline. The CDR3 spells CSVVPGLVSDEQFF. The CDR3 DNA reads TGCAGCGTTGTTCCGGGACTAGTTTCAGATGAGCAGTTCTTC.

The chain has TRBV12-5 and TRBJ2-3; 14 bases align to TRBD2. Germline CDR1 and CDR2: LGHNT and FRNRAP. With V trimmed by 0 bases and J by 6 bases, 8 bases remained unmatched. This CDR3 has 18 amino acids. CDR3 in DNA: TGTGCTAGTGGTTTGGTAGAGGGACTAGCGGGAGAAGGGGATACGCAGTATTTT. Translating it yields CASGLVEGLAGEGDTQYF. The full variable domain, rest sourced from reference TRBV12-5 and TRBJ2-3, is DARVTQTPRHKVTEMGQEVTMRCQPILGHNTVFWYRQTMMQGLELLAYFRNRAPLDDSGMPKDRFSAEMPDATLATLKIQPSEPRDSAVYFCASGLVEGLAGEGDTQYFGPGTRLTVL.

The chain is built from TRBV18 and TRBJ2-7, with TRBD2 matching over 8 bases. Germline V gene sequence: CDR1 KGHSH, CDR2 LQKENI. Trimming cost V 6 bases and J 4 bases; bases outside gene matches: 11. The CDR3 totals 15 residues. CDR3 nucleotides: TGTGCCAGCTCCACCTCACTAGCGGCCGTTTACGAGCAGTACTTC. This gives the protein CASSTSLAAVYEQYF.

V and J are TRBV9 and TRBJ2-7; 8 bases are shared with TRBD2. CDR1 is SGDLS and CDR2 is YYNGEE in the germline V gene. The CDR3 is made up of 15 amino acids. J was trimmed by 5 bases and V by 2 bases; bases with no gene match: 9. The CDR3: CASSVGSGTLDEQYF. The CDR3 DNA reads as TGTGCCAGCAGCGTCGGTAGCGGGACGTTAGACGAGCAGTACTTC. Using reference TRBV9 and TRBJ2-7 for the parts outside the CDR3, the full variable domain is DSGVTQTPKHLITATGQRVTLRCSPRSGDLSVYWYQQSLDQGLQFLIQYYNGEERAKGNILERFSAQQFPDLHSELNLSSLELGDSALYFCASSVGSGTLDEQYFGPGTRLTVT.

The CDR3 is CASSQTRPFSGNTIYF. DNA of the CDR3: TGTGCCAGCAGCCAGACTCGACCCTTCTCTGGAAACACCATATATTTT. The chain uses TRBV3-1 (or the pseudogene TRBV3-2) and TRBJ1-3; D ambiguous. V was pared by 3 bases and J by 0 bases, with 12 bases between. Germline CDR1 and CDR2: LGHDT and YNNKEL (reference sequence). This CDR3 comprises 16 residues.

Here the CDR3 DNA reads TGTGCCAGCAGTTTAGGACAGTTCTACGAGCAGTACTTC. Residues: CASSLGQFYEQYF. The chain uses TRBV12-3 or TRBV12-4 and TRBJ2-7; TRBD1 is a possible D gene (5 bases). Between the trimmed V and J ends, which lost 1 base and 3 bases, there was a span of 7 bases. This CDR3 is built from 13 residues.

The rearrangement uses TRBV4-1 and TRBJ2-3; 9 bases map to TRBD1. V lost 1 base and J lost 1; bases outside the gene matches: 9. The CDR3 loop spans 18 amino acids. Per the germline V gene, CDR1 is MGHRA and CDR2 is YSYEKL. The chain's CDR3 is CASSQALVTGGGTDTQYF. The CDR3 DNA sequence: TGCGCCAGCAGCCAAGCCCTCGTGACAGGGGGAGGCACAGATACGCAGTATTTT.

This CDR3 is CASSRQDYNEQFF. The DNA of the CDR3 is TGTGCCAGCAGTCGACAGGATTACAATGAGCAGTTCTTC. The chain joins TRBV6-2 or TRBV6-3 to TRBJ2-1, with D perhaps matching TRBD1 (6 bases). V gave up 5 bases and J gave up 4 bases, with 9 bases separating them. The CDR3 extends over 13 amino acids. Germline V gene data show CDR1 as MNHEY and CDR2 as SVGEGT.

This clone showed up just a few times. For the CDR3, the DNA is TGTGCCAGCAGCGGGGACAGACCCCCGATATATACGCAGTATTTT. Translated: CASSGDRPPIYTQYF. The chain employs TRBV2 and TRBJ2-3; TRBD1 matches at 7 bases. V was pared by 6 bases and J by 7 bases, with 13 bases of the junction left unmatched. The CDR3 sequence is 15 residues long. The V gene's germline CDR1 is SNHLY and CDR2 FYNNEI.

This sequence joins TRBV29-1 and TRBJ1-1, with TRBD1 identical over 7 bases. With V trimmed by 1 base and J by 0 bases, 5 bases remained unmatched. The CDR3 consists of 15 residues. Germline V gene data show CDR1 as SQVTM and CDR2 as ANQGSEA. This chain's CDR3 is CSVEGYRGMNTEAFF. The CDR3 DNA sequence: TGCAGCGTTGAAGGCTACAGGGGAATGAACACTGAAGCTTTCTTT.

CDR3 in amino acids: CASSPAGTGGNTIYF. CDR3 sequence (DNA): TGTGCCAGTAGTCCCGCCGGGACAGGGGGAAACACCATATATTTT. The chain recombines TRBV19 with TRBJ1-3, with TRBD1 identical over 9 bases. The CDR3 is 15 residues long. CDR1 is LNHDA and CDR2 is SQIVND in the germline V gene (reference sequence). V trimming: 5 bases; J trimming: 4 bases; junction bases outside the gene matches: 6.

This clone came up once. This chain links TRBV19 with TRBJ1-5; perhaps TRBD1 as D (5 bases). The CDR3 contains 16 residues. The germline gives CDR1 LNHDA, CDR2 SQIVND (reference sequence). The V end was cut by 2 bases, the J end by 2 bases, with 13 bases between. CDR3 sequence: CASSIQGKTRNQPQHF. The CDR3 nucleotides read TGTGCCAGTAGTATACAGGGCAAGACCCGCAATCAGCCCCAGCATTTT.

This clone showed up many times. The chain recombines TRBV28 with TRBJ1-4; 8 nucleotides match TRBD1. The CDR3 loop spans 16 amino acids. Germline V gives CDR1 MDHEN, CDR2 SYDVKM. After removal of 4 bases from V and 2 bases from J, the junction contained 6 bases not matched to a gene. Here the CDR3 reads CASSSPGGQTNEKLFF. The CDR3 DNA reads TGTGCCAGCAGTTCTCCAGGGGGCCAGACTAATGAAAAACTGTTTTTT.

This chain uses TRBV9 with TRBJ2-3; 10 nucleotides agree with TRBD2. Trimming took 3 bases from V and 3 from J; bases not matched to a gene: 1. CDR1 SGDLS and CDR2 YYNGEE come from the germline V gene. The CDR3 totals 14 residues. CDR3: CASSETSGTDTQYF. CDR3 coding DNA: TGTGCCAGCAGCGAGACTAGCGGGACAGATACGCAGTATTTT. Full variable domain (rest looked up from reference TRBV9 and TRBJ2-3): DSGVTQTPKHLITATGQRVTLRCSPRSGDLSVYWYQQSLDQGLQFLIQYYNGEERAKGNILERFSAQQFPDLHSELNLSSLELGDSALYFCASSETSGTDTQYFGPGTRLTVL.

In its sample, this clone was seen once. The genes are TRBV27 and TRBJ2-3; 9 nucleotides agree with TRBD2. Per the germline V gene, CDR1 is MNHEY and CDR2 is SMNVEV (reference sequence). The CDR3 contains 15 residues. V shed 6 bases, J shed 1 base, and the junction held 5 bases outside the gene matches. The CDR3 DNA is TGTGCCAGCAGAGAAGCGGGAGGTGGCACAGATACGCAGTATTTT. Encoded protein: CASREAGGGTDTQYF.

The sample holds a few counts of this clone. This chain connects TRBV28 to TRBJ1-6; 7 bases agree with TRBD1. Germline V gene lookup returns CDR1 MDHEN and CDR2 SYDVKM. Losses at the gene ends were 9 bases for V and 9 bases for J; bases not matched to a gene: 5. This CDR3 is 12 amino acids long. The CDR3 sequence: CASRQGSSPLHF. The CDR3 DNA reads as TGTGCCAGTCGACAGGGATCTTCACCCCTCCACTTT.